Listed here are 12 T cell receptor beta chains from one sample, sequenced in a study of blood T cell repertoires in COVID-19 (dated by TCRdb to 2020 to 2021). Receptor amplification or capture employed the immunoSEQ multiplex PCR assay. This immuneACCESS table, as held by TCRdb, lists in-frame sequences with V and J called but not all clones. Of the missing ones, under half trace to an unresolved V gene in checked studies; the others have no known cause. Counted in this sample were fewer than 35,000 clones; nearly 90% of them appeared once. The leading ten clones occupy around 1.5% of the sample. The source material was peripheral blood. These receptors were obtained from a man in his 60s with active COVID-19.

The chain couples TRBV2 to TRBJ1-3; D might be TRBD1 (5 bases). Trimming pared 8 bases from V and 7 bases from J, leaving 18 bases between. Germline CDR1 and CDR2: SNHLY and FYNNEI. The CDR3 extends over 14 amino acids. The CDR3 reads CASGSEYRRNTIYF. For the CDR3, the DNA is TGTGCCAGCGGCAGTGAGTACAGGCGGAACACCATATATTTT.

The rearrangement joins TRBV5-1 to TRBJ1-3; possibly TRBD1 for D (5 bases). Deletions cut 0 bases from V and 0 bases from J, with 13 bases between. The V gene's germline CDR1 is SGHRS and CDR2 YFSETQ. This CDR3 is 17 amino acids long. This CDR3 reads CASSLDLGARSGNTIYF. The CDR3 nucleotides read TGCGCCAGCAGCTTGGATCTAGGGGCCCGCTCTGGAAACACCATATATTTT. Based on the CDR3 plus reference TRBV5-1 and TRBJ1-3, the full variable domain is KAGVTQTPRYLIKTRGQQVTLSCSPISGHRSVSWYQQTPGQGLQFLFEYFSETQRNKGNFPGRFSGRQFSNSRSEMNVSTLELGDSALYLCASSLDLGARSGNTIYFGEGSWLTVV.

This clone was observed once. The V and J genes are TRBV19 and TRBJ1-6, with D possibly TRBD1 on 6 matching bases. Trimming removed 6 bases from V and 7 bases from J, with 16 bases in between. The germline V gene has CDR1 LNHDA and CDR2 SQIVND (reference sequence). CDR3 length: 15 amino acids. DNA of the CDR3: TGTGCCAGTAGGCCCCAGGGGCCCGAAAATTCACCCCTCCACTTT. Translating gives CASRPQGPENSPLHF.

The count of this clone is one. The chain is built from TRBV15 and TRBJ2-7; the match to TRBD1 covers 7 bases. J was trimmed by 3 bases and V by 0 bases; bases with no gene match: 11. In germline, CDR1 is LNHNV, CDR2 YYDKDF (reference sequence). This CDR3 is built from 17 residues. The chain's CDR3 is CATSRDSTGDVIYEQYF. The CDR3 DNA follows: TGTGCCACCAGCAGAGACTCTACAGGGGACGTCATCTACGAGCAGTACTTC.

The chain carries TRBV5-1 and TRBJ1-1; 9 positions agree with TRBD1. After removal of 4 bases from V and 0 bases from J, the junction contained 4 bases not matched to a gene. The CDR3 is 15 amino acids. The germline CDR1 and CDR2 sequences are SGHRS and YFSETQ. Written as DNA, the CDR3 is TGCGCCAGCAGCCCAGGACAGGGGTTGAACACTGAAGCTTTCTTT. Encoded protein: CASSPGQGLNTEAFF.

This clone has just one count. This rearrangement joins TRBV6-2 or TRBV6-3 to TRBJ2-3, with TRBD2 matching over 9 bases. Germline CDR1 MNHEY, CDR2 SVGEGT. V lost 6 bases to trimming and J lost 5 bases; unmatched junction nucleotides: 15. The CDR3 loop spans 17 amino acids. The CDR3 coding sequence is TGTGCCAGCAGCCCTCCTCCGGGGCGGGGGGGCATAGATACGCAGTATTTT. Amino acids: CASSPPPGRGGIDTQYF.

V and J are TRBV11-2 and TRBJ2-5; the match to TRBD2 covers 12 bases. V trimming: 1 base; J trimming: 5 bases; junction bases outside the gene matches: 2. The CDR3 covers 15 residues. In germline, CDR1 is SGHAT, CDR2 FQNNGV. The CDR3, as DNA: TGTGCCAGCAGCTTAGCAGGGACTAGCGGGGAGACCCAGTACTTC. This encodes CASSLAGTSGETQYF.

This rearrangement joins TRBV6-5 to TRBJ2-7; D may be TRBD2 (5 bases). Germline lookup yields CDR1 MNHEY and CDR2 SVGAGI. This CDR3 is built from 13 residues. Trimming pared 7 bases from V and 3 bases from J, leaving 13 bases between. The CDR3 bases are TGTGCCAGCACCGCCAGCGGATACTACGAGCAGTACTTC. Protein sequence: CASTASGYYEQYF.

The V call is TRBV4-1, the J call TRBJ2-1, with no clear D. Germline CDR1 and CDR2: MGHRA and YSYEKL. V shed 3 bases and J shed 0 bases, with 15 bases lying between them. CDR3 length: 17 amino acids. Here the CDR3 reads CASSHPTPQSSYNEQFF. The CDR3, as DNA: TGCGCCAGCAGCCACCCCACACCTCAAAGCTCCTACAATGAGCAGTTCTTC.

This chain connects TRBV6-4 to TRBJ2-7; 8 positions agree with TRBD2. CDR3 length equals 15 residues. The germline gives CDR1 MRHNA, CDR2 SNTAGT. Unmatched junction bases numbered 15, after V lost 9 bases and J lost 5 bases. The CDR3 DNA follows: TGTGCCAGGCGGGGGGTTACTAGCGCTAGCAACGAGCAGTACTTC. It codes for CARRGVTSASNEQYF.

The CDR3 is CASSRTGSRGQETQYF. CDR3 nucleotides: TGTGCCAGCAGCAGAACAGGGTCAAGAGGCCAAGAGACCCAGTACTTC. The gene calls are TRBV11-2 and TRBJ2-5, with a possible D match to TRBD1 (6 bases). CDR1 and CDR2 (germline): SGHAT, FQNNGV. The V and J ends lost 5 bases and 1 base respectively, with 17 bases between them. CDR3 length: 16 amino acids. The full variable domain, its missing parts supplied by reference TRBV11-2 and TRBJ2-5, is EAGVAQSPRYKIIEKRQSVAFWCNPISGHATLYWYQQILGQGPKLLIQFQNNGVVDDSQLPKDRFSAERLKGVDSTLKIQPAKLEDSAVYLCASSRTGSRGQETQYFGPGTRLLVL.

The rearrangement links TRBV18 to TRBJ1-5, with TRBD1 identical over 7 bases. The V gene's germline CDR1 is KGHSH and CDR2 LQKENI. The CDR3 extends over 15 amino acids. V lost 4 bases to trimming and J lost 2 bases; unmatched junction nucleotides: 5. CDR3 nucleotide sequence: TGTGCCAGCTCACACGACCAGGGGGGCAATCAGCCCCAGCATTTT. Its translation is CASSHDQGGNQPQHF.